This entry describes one T cell receptor beta chain. The CDR3 is made up of 15 amino acids. The V gene lost 0 bases and the J gene lost 4 bases, with 12 bases spanning the gap. Germline CDR1 and CDR2: MNHEY and SMNVEV (reference sequence). This sample was taken from a study of blood T cell repertoires in COVID-19. Across the study: COVID-19 samples from acute and convalescent phases originated in the United States, Italy and Spain. T cells, B-cell-depleted T cells, or PBMCs provided the cDNA or gDNA that served as material.

In the original workflow: Using reference gene primer amplification, nucleated cell counts were estimated. Sequencing used immunoSEQ multiplex PCR; TCRdb keeps in-frame clones, though not all of them. The V and J calls and clone size are taken from that table; D and trimming were inferred from the DNA. The sample holds roughly 100,000 clones, approximately 82% seen once. The chain links TRBV27 to TRBJ1-1; TRBD1 might be the D (5 bases). The sample taken for sequencing was peripheral blood. The receptor's source is a man aged 60 to 69 with active or convalescent COVID-19. CDR3 nucleotide sequence: TGTGCCAGCAGTTTATCTACAGGCAGTAGCACTGAAGCTTTCTTT. It translates to CASSLSTGSSTEAFF.